The next 5 T cell receptor beta chains were all read from a single sample in a study of T cells in Graves' hyperthyroidism and ophthalmopathy. The source material, RNA transcripts, was used to amplify TCR beta CDR3 regions. Carried out on the TCR CDR3, a first-round RT-PCR used the HTBI primer set. Using its own MiXCR run on the multiplex PCR reads, TCRdb lists one record per CDR3 protein. The sample has about 640,000 distinct CDR3 sequences, less than 25% seen once. Material for sequencing was blood. These receptors were collected from a man aged 25-45 years with Graves' ophthalmopathy.

The V gene is TRBV27, the J gene TRBJ2-1; TRBD1 or TRBD2 may be the D gene (7 bases each). Trimming pared 7 bases from V and 6 bases from J, leaving 22 bases between. The germline CDR1 and CDR2 sequences are MNHEY and SMNVEV (reference sequence). The CDR3 loop spans 16 amino acids. CDR3: CASTWDSSTGGNEQFF. Here the CDR3 DNA reads TGTGCCAGCACCTGGGACAGTTCTACGGGAGGCAATGAGCAGTTCTTC.

This clonotype was counted ten times or more. V usage is TRBV28 and J usage is TRBJ2-7, with D hard to call. Trimming shortened V by 5 bases and J by 2 bases, and 10 bases separated the two germline ends. The germline V gene encodes CDR1 MDHEN and CDR2 SYDVKM. The CDR3 covers 13 residues. This CDR3 reads CASSTGFPYEQYF. The CDR3 DNA reads TGTGCCAGCAGTACCGGATTTCCCTACGAGCAGTACTTC.

The chain combines TRBV27 with TRBJ1-2; D unresolved. Germline CDR1 MNHEY, CDR2 SMNVEV (reference sequence). V gave up 4 bases and J gave up 4 bases, with 10 bases separating them. The CDR3 is 13 residues long. CDR3 protein: CASSSKASYGYTF. DNA of the CDR3: TGTGCCAGCAGTTCGAAGGCAAGCTATGGCTACACCTTC.

The V gene is TRBV5-1, the J gene TRBJ2-7; TRBD2 matches at 9 bases. The CDR3 extends over 15 amino acids. J lost 5 bases, V lost 1 base, and 7 bases had no gene match. Germline loops: CDR1 SGHRS, CDR2 YFSETQ. In DNA, the CDR3 is TGCGCCAGCAGCTTGCGTGCGGGAGGGCTCCACGAGCAGTACTTC. It translates to CASSLRAGGLHEQYF.

The CDR3 here is CASSQGQRGQGYQPQHF. The CDR3 DNA sequence: TGCGCCAGCAGCCAAGGTCAGCGGGGACAGGGGTATCAGCCCCAGCATTTT. The chain recombines TRBV4-3 with TRBJ1-5, with 10 positions matching TRBD1. Unmatched junction bases numbered 8, after V lost 1 base and J lost 5 bases. The CDR3 runs 17 residues. The germline CDR1 and CDR2 sequences are LGHNA and YSLEER.